This T cell receptor (beta chain) was identified during a study of CXCR3-negative and CXCR3-positive naive CD8 T cells. Per the germline V gene, CDR1 is DFQATT and CDR2 is SNEGSKA (reference sequence). CDR3 length: 20 residues. Points on this clonotype: Its specificity is not known.

TRB cDNA libraries were made by UMI-labeled 5' RACE. Reanalyzing the 5' RACE reads, TCRdb keeps one entry per CDR3 protein, without DNA. In total, the table holds some 130,000 distinct CDR3 sequences. Within the CD8+ T cell compartment, naive cells were CD45RO-CCR7+CD27+CD95-. Study findings and constraints: Diversity proved comparably high across both naive subsets and much lower in memory CD8+ cells. CXCR3-positive naive cells had TRB CDR3s that were more hydrophobic than CXCR3-negative naive cells had.

The material sequenced was naive CXCR3+ CD8+ T cells from blood. Noted subset: CD45RO-CCR7+CD27+CD95- naive CD8+ T cells expressing CXCR3 (TNR3+). The sequence was collected from a human donor in good health. Some clones in this sample may be carry-over from other donors' samples. The genes are TRBV20-1 and TRBJ2-7; TCRdb designates TRBD2, a call that cannot be tested without DNA. CDR3 in amino acids: CSARDRLGTSELSDPYEQYF.